This TCR beta chain appears in the sequencing data of a study of T cell repertoires in cytomegalovirus infection. Turning to the study itself: Recently identified HLA-C-restricted CMV epitopes were among the peptides used. The study's findings and limits: CMV-specific HLA-C-restricted TCR beta clonotypes dominated the ex vivo response.

Details on this clonotype: The antigen is undetermined.

Via MiXCR, TCRdb re-called the reads, giving one row per CDR3 protein. This repertoire shows roughly 570,000 distinct CDR3 sequences, under 45% found once; its top ten account for about 48%. This specimen consisted of cultured PBMCs, obtained from culture after CMV antigen stimulation. The origin of this receptor is a human donor in good health (CMV status not recorded). Some clones in this sample may be carry-over from other donors' samples.

CDR3 in amino acids: CASSPRTEETQYF. CDR3 sequence (DNA): TGTGCCAGCAGCCCCCGGACAGAAGAGACCCAGTACTTC. The chain is built from TRBV7-9 and TRBJ2-5; perhaps TRBD1 as D (6 bases). The CDR3 extends over 13 amino acids. Germline-derived CDR1 and CDR2 are SEHNR and FQNEAQ (reference sequence). V was shortened by 5 bases and J by 3 bases, with 10 bases between the two germline ends. Full variable domain (missing parts from reference TRBV7-9 and TRBJ2-5): DTGVSQNPRHKITKRGQNVTFRCDPISEHNRLYWYRQTLGQGPEFLTYFQNEAQLEKSRLLSDRFSAERPKGSFSTLEIQRTEQGDSAMYLCASSPRTEETQYFGPGTRLLVL.